These 19 T cell receptor beta chains share one sample of origin, sequenced in a study of beta chain features in type 1 diabetes. These TCRs' antigens remain unknown. Study outcomes and limitations: Shorter TCRB CDR3s, moderately but significantly so, were found in Type 1 diabetes patients in all four CD4+ subsets.

Expressed TCRB transcripts were sequenced after all isolated RNA was converted to cDNA. Sequencing used immunoSEQ multiplex PCR; TCRdb keeps in-frame clones, though not all of them. The data hold about 160,000 clones, with around 8% observed a single time. Sequencing was carried out using central memory CD4+ T cells from blood. The receptors were gathered from a woman under 30 with type 1 diabetes.

This clone has only a few counts. V gene TRBV7-2 combines with J gene TRBJ1-2, with TRBD1 as a possible D gene (5 bases). This CDR3 has 15 amino acids. CDR1 is SGHTA and CDR2 is FQGNSA in the germline V gene. V lost 4 bases to trimming and J lost 4 bases, with 16 bases between them. This CDR3 reads CASSSQAQGGYGYTF. For the CDR3, the DNA is TGTGCCAGCAGCTCCCAGGCCCAGGGAGGCTATGGCTACACCTTC.

On this clone: The same CDR3 also results from other DNA sequences found in this sample. The chain carries TRBV27 and TRBJ1-5; D call uncertain. From germline, CDR1 is MNHEY and CDR2 SMNVEV (reference sequence). The CDR3 sequence is 12 residues long. The V and J ends lost 1 base and 4 bases respectively, with 2 bases between them. CDR3 coding DNA: TGTGCCAGCAGTTTATTAAATCAGCCCCAGCATTTT. Translated: CASSLLNQPQHF.

The chain is built from TRBV9 and TRBJ1-6; D perhaps matches TRBD1 (5 bases). Germline lookup yields CDR1 SGDLS and CDR2 YYNGEE. Trimming took 4 bases from V and 8 from J, leaving 25 bases between them. This CDR3 has 18 amino acids. DNA for the CDR3: TGTGCCAGCAGCCTCATTCCGGGCGGGGCTACTATGGATTCACCCCTCCACTTT. It codes for CASSLIPGGATMDSPLHF.

The chain recombines TRBV11-2 with TRBJ1-5, with D possibly being TRBD1 (6 bases). CDR1 SGHAT and CDR2 FQNNGV come from the germline V gene. The CDR3 runs to 14 residues. Trimming removed 5 bases from V and 3 bases from J, with 11 bases in between. CDR3 coding DNA: TGTGCCAGCAGCGCCACAGGGAACAATCAGCCCCAGCATTTT. It specifies CASSATGNNQPQHF.

Comment on this clone: This specimen includes other DNA sequences encoding the same CDR3. V and J are TRBV19 and TRBJ1-5, with no clear D. Germline V gives CDR1 LNHDA, CDR2 SQIVND (reference sequence). The CDR3 covers 15 residues. The V and J ends lost 0 bases and 4 bases respectively, with 10 bases between them. CDR3 sequence (DNA): TGTGCCAGTAGTATAGATCGCGGAGGGAATCAGCCCCAGCATTTT. Residues: CASSIDRGGNQPQHF.

This clone was counted only a few times. J is TRBJ2-5 and V is TRBV7-8; TRBD2 matches 10 bases. Germline-derived CDR1 and CDR2 are SGHVS and FQNEAQ. This CDR3 comprises 17 residues. Losses at the gene ends were 2 bases for V and 3 bases for J; bases not matched to a gene: 9. DNA for the CDR3: TGTGCCAGCAGCTTATTAAGAACTAGCGGGGATGAAGAGACCCAGTACTTC. Translating it yields CASSLLRTSGDEETQYF.

The genes are TRBV14 and TRBJ2-5, with 10 bases that match TRBD2. This CDR3 is 17 amino acids long. The germline V gene has CDR1 SGHDN and CDR2 FVKESK. J lost 5 bases, V lost 1 base, and 10 bases had no gene match. Written as DNA, the CDR3 is TGTGCCAGCAGCCAAGCCTGGAGCGGGGGGGCCCGGGAGACCCAGTACTTC. It encodes CASSQAWSGGARETQYF.

This chain connects TRBV28 to TRBJ2-3, with D possibly TRBD2 on 5 matching bases. Trimming stripped 6 bases from V and 2 bases from J, with 9 bases between. The CDR3 has 13 amino acids. In germline, CDR1 is MDHEN, CDR2 SYDVKM. CDR3 nucleotides: TGTGCCAGCAGGCTAGCCTTCACAGATACGCAGTATTTT. Its protein product is CASRLAFTDTQYF. The whole variable domain, filled in from reference TRBV28 and TRBJ2-3, reads DVKVTQSSRYLVKRTGEKVFLECVQDMDHENMFWYRQDPGLGLRLIYFSYDVKMKEKGDIPEGYSVSREKKERFSLILESASTNQTSMYLCASRLAFTDTQYFGPGTRLTVL.

The chain recombines TRBV4-2 with TRBJ2-1; D gene ambiguous. The length of the CDR3 is 16 residues. The germline V gene encodes CDR1 LGHNA and CDR2 YNFKEQ. Trimming took 0 bases from V and 5 from J, leaving 14 bases between them. CDR3 DNA sequence: TGTGCCAGCAGCCAAGATCCTATTAGCCGCAACAATGAGCAGTTCTTC. Its translation is CASSQDPISRNNEQFF.

This clone was observed a handful of times. The chain carries TRBV9 and TRBJ2-7, with 9 positions matching TRBD2. Germline CDR1 SGDLS, CDR2 YYNGEE. The ends lost 0 bases at V and 2 bases at J; junction bases unmatched: 6. CDR3 length equals 16 residues. CDR3 loop: CASSVGGASGTYEQYF. CDR3 DNA sequence: TGTGCCAGCAGCGTAGGTGGTGCTAGCGGGACCTACGAGCAGTACTTC.

This chain links TRBV10-1 with TRBJ2-7, with a possible D match to TRBD2 (5 bases). V dropped 5 bases and J dropped 0 bases, with 20 bases sitting between them. The germline V gene encodes CDR1 WNHNN and CDR2 SYGVQD (reference sequence). This CDR3 spans 17 amino acids. CDR3 amino acids: CASSSEDPEPHSYEQYF. The CDR3 region has the DNA TGCGCCAGCAGTTCGGAGGACCCCGAGCCCCACTCCTACGAGCAGTACTTC.

This clone was detected a few times. The junction shows a germline mismatch at one end, possibly a read error. The chain joins TRBV6-5 to TRBJ2-7; a weak D match, TRBD2 (6 bases). This CDR3 comprises 13 residues. The V gene's germline CDR1 is MNHEY and CDR2 SVGAGI. The CDR3 nucleotides are TGTGCCATCAGTGGGAGGCAGGACTACGAGCAGTACTTC. Its translation: CAISGRQDYEQYF.

By share, this clone ranks as medium-sized. The J gene is TRBJ1-4, the V gene TRBV18; 7 positions agree with TRBD1. After removal of 2 bases from V and 7 bases from J, the junction contained 10 bases not matched to a gene. CDR3 length equals 16 residues. Germline CDR1 is KGHSH and CDR2 is LQKENI. The CDR3 loop reads CASSPSTGTVGEKLFF. CDR3 nucleotide sequence: TGTGCCAGCTCACCATCGACAGGGACGGTGGGTGAAAAACTGTTTTTT. Looking up the rest from reference TRBV18 and TRBJ1-4 gives the full variable domain: NAGVMQNPRHLVRRRGQEARLRCSPMKGHSHVYWYRQLPEEGLKFMVYLQKENIIDESGMPKERFSAEFPKEGPSILRIQQVVRGDSAAYFCASSPSTGTVGEKLFFGSGTQLSVL.

This clone appeared a few times. CDR3 protein: CASSSRAGGRNTGELFF. DNA of the CDR3: TGTGCCAGCAGCTCCCGGGCCGGGGGGCGAAACACCGGGGAGCTGTTTTTT. The gene calls are TRBV7-2 and TRBJ2-2; possibly TRBD2 for D (7 bases). Trimming pared 4 bases from V and 2 bases from J, leaving 17 bases between. Germline lookup yields CDR1 SGHTA and CDR2 FQGNSA. This CDR3 region has 17 residues.

This chain joins TRBV15 and TRBJ1-3; TRBD1 might be the D (6 bases). The ends were cut back, 3 bases at V and 9 bases at J, with 15 bases in the middle. Per the germline V gene, CDR1 is LNHNV and CDR2 is YYDKDF (reference sequence). CDR3 length equals 14 residues. The CDR3, as DNA: TGTGCCACCAGCAGTGACAGGTCCATCGGCACCATATATTTT. Translation: CATSSDRSIGTIYF.

The V call is TRBV19, the J call TRBJ1-5; D remains unclear. V was cut by 3 bases and J by 7 bases, with 13 bases left in between. CDR3 size: 14 residues. Germline CDR1 reads LNHDA; CDR2 reads SQIVND (reference sequence). CDR3 amino acids: CASSIQGREQPQHF. As DNA, the CDR3 is TGTGCCAGTAGTATCCAAGGGAGGGAGCAGCCCCAGCATTTT.

The chain joins TRBV19 to TRBJ1-5, with TRBD1 identical over 8 bases. This CDR3 spans 16 amino acids. Germline V CDR1 and CDR2: LNHDA, SQIVND (reference sequence). Trimming at V came to 7 bases and at J to 6 bases, leaving 14 bases not matched to a gene. The CDR3 DNA is TGTGCCAGTACCCCATTGGCGGACAGGGCGCGTCAGCCCCAGCATTTT. It specifies CASTPLADRARQPQHF. Drawing the rest from reference TRBV19 and TRBJ1-5, the complete variable domain is DGGITQSPKYLFRKEGQNVTLSCEQNLNHDAMYWYRQDPGQGLRLIYYSQIVNDFQKGDIAEGYSVSREKKESFPLTVTSAQKNPTAFYLCASTPLADRARQPQHFGDGTRLSIL.

The rearrangement joins TRBV7-2 to TRBJ1-2, with D possibly matching TRBD1 (6 bases). The CDR3 is 13 residues long. Germline assignment: CDR1 SGHTA and CDR2 FQGNSA. Trimming removed 5 bases at V and 4 bases at J, with 11 bases between. The CDR3 is CASSPGAVYGYTF. In DNA, the CDR3 is TGTGCCAGCAGCCCAGGGGCGGTCTATGGCTACACCTTC.

This clone has just a few counts. The genes are TRBV7-2 and TRBJ2-1; 8 bases map to TRBD1. CDR1 and CDR2 (germline): SGHTA, FQGNSA. The CDR3 totals 15 residues. The ends lost 5 bases at V and 3 bases at J; junction bases unmatched: 6. The CDR3 sequence: CASSPDRDIYNEQFF. The CDR3 region has the DNA TGTGCCAGCAGCCCGGACAGGGATATCTACAATGAGCAGTTCTTC.